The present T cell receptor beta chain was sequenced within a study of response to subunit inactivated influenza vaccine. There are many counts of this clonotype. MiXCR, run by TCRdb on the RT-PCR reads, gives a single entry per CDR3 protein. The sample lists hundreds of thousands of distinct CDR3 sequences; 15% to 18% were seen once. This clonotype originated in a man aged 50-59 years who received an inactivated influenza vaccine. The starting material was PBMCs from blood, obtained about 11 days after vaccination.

As DNA, the CDR3 is TGTGCCAGCAGTTTAACCAACACCGGGGAGCTGTTTTTT. It codes for CASSLTNTGELFF. V is TRBV12-3 or TRBV12-4 and J is TRBJ2-2, with D unclear. V lost 2 bases and J 2 bases, leaving 3 bases between the germline ends. This CDR3 contains 13 residues.